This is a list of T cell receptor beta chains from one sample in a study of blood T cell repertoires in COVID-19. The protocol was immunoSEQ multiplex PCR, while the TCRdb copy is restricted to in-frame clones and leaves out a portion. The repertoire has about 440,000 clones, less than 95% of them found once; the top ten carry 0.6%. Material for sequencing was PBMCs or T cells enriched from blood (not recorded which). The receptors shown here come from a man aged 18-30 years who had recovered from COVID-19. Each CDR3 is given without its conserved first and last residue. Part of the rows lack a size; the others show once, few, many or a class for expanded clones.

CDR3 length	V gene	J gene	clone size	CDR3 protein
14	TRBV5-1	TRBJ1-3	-	ASSGGQVLSGNTIY
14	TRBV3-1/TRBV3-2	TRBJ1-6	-	ASSQLGTVYNSPLH
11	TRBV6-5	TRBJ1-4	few	ASNTLTGEKLF
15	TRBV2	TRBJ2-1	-	ASSYFILAVEGNEQF
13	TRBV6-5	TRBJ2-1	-	ASSYPRGPHNEQF
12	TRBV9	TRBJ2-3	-	ASSVAGGPDTQY
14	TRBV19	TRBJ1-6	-	ASSGRWGGYNSPLH
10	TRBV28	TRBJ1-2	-	ASSLGNYGYT
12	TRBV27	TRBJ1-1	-	ASSPYGGETEAF
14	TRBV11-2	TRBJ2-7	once	ASTLTLAGVGDEQY
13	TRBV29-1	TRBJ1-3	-	SVASGTGVGNTIY
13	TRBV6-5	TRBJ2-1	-	ASRRGHLSYNEQF
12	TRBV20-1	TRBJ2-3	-	SASRWGRTDTQY
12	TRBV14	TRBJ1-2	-	ASSQDIGRGGYT
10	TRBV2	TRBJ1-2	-	ASLGQVYGYT
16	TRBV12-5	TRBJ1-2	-	ASGLVMRGLGLFPGYT
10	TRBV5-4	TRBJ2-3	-	ASGGAGDTQY
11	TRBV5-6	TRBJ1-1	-	ASSLYRADEAF